Listed below are T cell receptor beta chains from one sample, sequenced in a study of identical twins. TCRdb processed the 5' RACE reads anew with MiXCR; each CDR3 protein has one entry. Of roughly 1,500,000 distinct CDR3 sequences listed, less than 35% are singletons. The sample was cord blood. The receptors were sampled from a newborn girl in good health. Each CDR3 is given with its conserved first and last residue. A D gene is named only where the DNA matches it firmly. The size entry is marked missing in some rows and otherwise reads once, few, many or a size class.

clone size: NA; V gene: TRBV10-3; J gene: TRBJ2-7; D gene: NA; CDR3 DNA: TGTGCCATCAGTGGGGGGGGGCCGAACTACGAGCAGTACTTC; CDR3 protein: CAISGGGPNYEQYF
clone size: many; V gene: TRBV20-1; J gene: TRBJ1-5; D gene: NA; CDR3 DNA: TGCAGTGCTAGTAGGCAGGGAGGTCAGCCCCAGCATTTT; CDR3 protein: CSASRQGGQPQHF
clone size: few; V gene: TRBV27; J gene: TRBJ2-3; D gene: TRBD2; CDR3 DNA: TGTGCCAGCAGTTCGGTAGCGGGTCCTAGCACAGATACGCAGTATTTT; CDR3 protein: CASSSVAGPSTDTQYF
clone size: many; V gene: TRBV3-1; J gene: TRBJ2-1; D gene: TRBD2; CDR3 DNA: TGTGCCAGCAGCCAAGAGAGAATACTAGCGGGGGGGTACAATGAGCAGTTCTTC; CDR3 protein: CASSQERILAGGYNEQFF
clone size: NA; V gene: TRBV24-1; J gene: TRBJ2-1; D gene: NA; CDR3 DNA: TGTGCCACCAGTGCCCTTGGAGGGCCGAATGAGCAGTTCTTC; CDR3 protein: CATSALGGPNEQFF
clone size: NA; V gene: TRBV20-1; J gene: TRBJ2-5; D gene: NA; CDR3 DNA: TGCAGTGCTAGAGATCCCGTTAATGAGCAGTACTTC; CDR3 protein: CSARDPVNEQYF
clone size: few; V gene: TRBV15; J gene: TRBJ1-4; D gene: NA; CDR3 DNA: TGTGCCACCAGCAGAGATGGCCCTGAAAAACTGTTTTTT; CDR3 protein: CATSRDGPEKLFF
clone size: NA; V gene: TRBV20-1; J gene: TRBJ1-2; D gene: NA; CDR3 DNA: TGCAGTGCTAGAGGAGCGCGGTCTGACTATGGCTACACCTTC; CDR3 protein: CSARGARSDYGYTF
clone size: NA; V gene: TRBV2; J gene: TRBJ2-1; D gene: NA; CDR3 DNA: TGTGCCAGCATAGGGCCGACTCGGAACGAGCAGTTCTTC; CDR3 protein: CASIGPTRNEQFF
clone size: NA; V gene: TRBV7-6; J gene: TRBJ1-1; D gene: TRBD1; CDR3 DNA: TGTGCCAGCAGAAGGGGGCAGAACATGAACACTGAAGCTTTCTTT; CDR3 protein: CASRRGQNMNTEAFF
clone size: few; V gene: TRBV18; J gene: TRBJ2-5; D gene: NA; CDR3 DNA: TGTGCCAGCTCACCAACCCGGTGGGAGACCCAGTACTTC; CDR3 protein: CASSPTRWETQYF
clone size: many; V gene: TRBV6-5; J gene: TRBJ2-3; D gene: NA; CDR3 DNA: TGTGCCAGCAGTTACCTAACAGCTAGCACAGATACGCAGTATTTT; CDR3 protein: CASSYLTASTDTQYF
clone size: NA; V gene: TRBV28; J gene: TRBJ2-5; D gene: NA; CDR3 DNA: TGTGCCAGCAGTCCCATGAGGTGGGAGACCCAGTACTTC; CDR3 protein: CASSPMRWETQYF
clone size: NA; V gene: TRBV4-2; J gene: TRBJ2-1; D gene: TRBD2; CDR3 DNA: TGTGCCAGCAGCCGGGGTAGCGGGAGAGTTGGAAATGAGCAGTTCTTC; CDR3 protein: CASSRGSGRVGNEQFF
clone size: many; V gene: TRBV4-2; J gene: TRBJ1-2; D gene: NA; CDR3 DNA: TGTGCCAGCAGCCGGGGGTGGGGCTACACCTTC; CDR3 protein: CASSRGWGYTF
clone size: few; V gene: TRBV12-3/TRBV12-4; J gene: TRBJ1-2; D gene: TRBD1; CDR3 DNA: TGTGCCAGCAGTTTTGCGGGACAGGGGCCCCCCGGCAACTATGGCTACACCTTC; CDR3 protein: CASSFAGQGPPGNYGYTF
clone size: NA; V gene: TRBV10-3; J gene: TRBJ2-1; D gene: TRBD2; CDR3 DNA: TGTGCCATCAGTGTGTCGACTAGCGGGAGTTACGCCTACAATGAGCAGTTCTTC; CDR3 protein: CAISVSTSGSYAYNEQFF
clone size: few; V gene: TRBV18; J gene: TRBJ1-1; D gene: NA; CDR3 DNA: TGTGCCAGCTCACCCTGGCAGACCCTGAACACTGAAGCTTTCTTT; CDR3 protein: CASSPWQTLNTEAFF
clone size: once; V gene: TRBV20-1; J gene: TRBJ1-6; D gene: NA; CDR3 DNA: TGCAGTGCTAGAGCATCTGGGGGTTCACCCCTCCACTTT; CDR3 protein: CSARASGGSPLHF
clone size: NA; V gene: TRBV7-2; J gene: TRBJ1-2; D gene: NA; CDR3 DNA: TGTGCCAGCAGCTTATACGAGAGGTTGGGGGGTAATGGCTACACCTTC; CDR3 protein: CASSLYERLGGNGYTF
clone size: NA; V gene: TRBV20-1; J gene: TRBJ1-2; D gene: TRBD1; CDR3 DNA: TGCAGTGCTAGGTCGGGACAGGTAGACTATGGCTACACCTTC; CDR3 protein: CSARSGQVDYGYTF
clone size: few; V gene: TRBV29-1; J gene: TRBJ1-1; D gene: NA; CDR3 DNA: TGCAGCGTTGAAGATACGGGAGGGGACACTGAAGCTTTCTTT; CDR3 protein: CSVEDTGGDTEAFF
clone size: few; V gene: TRBV12-3/TRBV12-4; J gene: TRBJ1-2; D gene: NA; CDR3 DNA: TGTGCCAGCAGCCCCGGGGGAGGGGGCTATGGCTACACCTTC; CDR3 protein: CASSPGGGGYGYTF
clone size: NA; V gene: TRBV6-1; J gene: TRBJ1-2; D gene: TRBD1; CDR3 DNA: TGTGCCAACACAGGGGGCGCAAACTATGGCTACACCTTC; CDR3 protein: CANTGGANYGYTF
clone size: NA; V gene: TRBV20-1; J gene: TRBJ1-2; D gene: NA; CDR3 DNA: TGCAGTGCTAGTCAGGGCCTAAGCGGCTACACCTTC; CDR3 protein: CSASQGLSGYTF
clone size: many; V gene: TRBV12-3/TRBV12-4; J gene: TRBJ1-4; D gene: TRBD1; CDR3 DNA: TGTGCCAGCAGTCCCTCGACAGGGTCTGGTGAAAAACTGTTTTTT; CDR3 protein: CASSPSTGSGEKLFF
clone size: NA; V gene: TRBV30; J gene: TRBJ2-7; D gene: NA; CDR3 DNA: TGTGCCTGGAGTGTATTGCTCGAGCAGTACTTC; CDR3 protein: CAWSVLLEQYF
clone size: few; V gene: TRBV5-1; J gene: TRBJ1-1; D gene: TRBD1; CDR3 DNA: TGCGCCAGCAGCTTGGGAGCCAGGGGGCTGGACACTGAAGCTTTCTTT; CDR3 protein: CASSLGARGLDTEAFF
clone size: NA; V gene: TRBV4-1; J gene: TRBJ2-1; D gene: NA; CDR3 DNA: TGCGCCAGCAGCCGCCTGGCGGTAGACCCTGATGAGCAGTTCTTC; CDR3 protein: CASSRLAVDPDEQFF
clone size: NA; V gene: TRBV20-1; J gene: TRBJ2-5; D gene: NA; CDR3 DNA: TGCAGTGCTAGAGATCGATACAGGGAAGAGACCCAGTACTTC; CDR3 protein: CSARDRYREETQYF
clone size: few; V gene: TRBV20-1; J gene: TRBJ2-7; D gene: TRBD1; CDR3 DNA: TGCAGTGCTAAGACCGGGACAGATTCCTACGAGCAGTACTTC; CDR3 protein: CSAKTGTDSYEQYF
clone size: NA; V gene: TRBV2; J gene: TRBJ2-5; D gene: TRBD1; CDR3 DNA: TGTGCCAGCACCCCAGGGACAGGGATTGAGCAGTACTTC; CDR3 protein: CASTPGTGIEQYF
clone size: few; V gene: TRBV27; J gene: TRBJ2-1; D gene: TRBD2; CDR3 DNA: TGTGCCAGCAGTTTAGGAGGGCGGGGGGGCCTTCGAGACAATGAGCAGTTCTTC; CDR3 protein: CASSLGGRGGLRDNEQFF
clone size: NA; V gene: TRBV12-3/TRBV12-4; J gene: TRBJ2-7; D gene: TRBD2; CDR3 DNA: TGTGCCAGCAGACCGGGACTAGCGGGATATACTTACGAGCAGTACTTC; CDR3 protein: CASRPGLAGYTYEQYF
clone size: NA; V gene: TRBV14; J gene: TRBJ1-1; D gene: NA; CDR3 DNA: TGTGCCAGCAGCCAAGATCGATATACGCCTTGGCGGATGAACACTGAAGCTTTCTTT; CDR3 protein: CASSQDRYTPWRMNTEAFF
clone size: NA; V gene: TRBV10-3; J gene: TRBJ2-2; D gene: NA; CDR3 DNA: TGTGCCATCAGTGAGTGGCAAGGGGGAGAGAACGGGGAGCTGTTTTTT; CDR3 protein: CAISEWQGGENGELFF
clone size: NA; V gene: TRBV6-6; J gene: TRBJ1-6; D gene: NA; CDR3 DNA: TGTGCCAGCAGCCCCCCCGCTGGCAGGCCCAATTCACCCCTCCACTTT; CDR3 protein: CASSPPAGRPNSPLHF
clone size: few; V gene: TRBV2; J gene: TRBJ2-3; D gene: NA; CDR3 DNA: TGTGCCAGCAGTGGGGACTTGGCTACGCAGTATTTT; CDR3 protein: CASSGDLATQYF
clone size: NA; V gene: TRBV7-2; J gene: TRBJ2-4; D gene: NA; CDR3 DNA: TGTGCCAGCAGCTTAGAGGCTGGGTTCTTAGCCATTCAGTACTTC; CDR3 protein: CASSLEAGFLAIQYF
clone size: few; V gene: TRBV11-2; J gene: TRBJ2-7; D gene: NA; CDR3 DNA: TGTGCCAGCAGCTTATCCCAGCCTTGGTCCTACGAGCAGTACTTC; CDR3 protein: CASSLSQPWSYEQYF
clone size: few; V gene: TRBV29-1; J gene: TRBJ2-7; D gene: NA; CDR3 DNA: TGCAGCGTTGCGCCCAGGGGGGGCGCGGGATTCTACGAGCAGTACTTC; CDR3 protein: CSVAPRGGAGFYEQYF
clone size: NA; V gene: TRBV5-1; J gene: TRBJ2-1; D gene: NA; CDR3 DNA: TGCGCCAGCAGCCCCGGGGGGCCCAGCTCCTACAATGAGCAGTTCTTC; CDR3 protein: CASSPGGPSSYNEQFF
clone size: NA; V gene: TRBV14; J gene: TRBJ2-1; D gene: TRBD2; CDR3 DNA: TGTGCCAGCAGCCCCAGCGGGGCGCCATACAATGAGCAGTTCTTC; CDR3 protein: CASSPSGAPYNEQFF
clone size: NA; V gene: TRBV5-1; J gene: TRBJ2-7; D gene: NA; CDR3 DNA: TGCGCCAGCAGCTTGGATGGCCACGAGCAGTACTTC; CDR3 protein: CASSLDGHEQYF
clone size: NA; V gene: TRBV6-5; J gene: TRBJ2-5; D gene: TRBD2; CDR3 DNA: TGTGCCAGCAGTTACTCATTAGCGGGCCAAGAGACCCAGTACTTC; CDR3 protein: CASSYSLAGQETQYF
clone size: few; V gene: TRBV6-1; J gene: TRBJ1-6; D gene: TRBD1; CDR3 DNA: TGTGCCAGCAATATAAGACAGGGATTGAGCTCCTATAATTCACCCCTCCACTTT; CDR3 protein: CASNIRQGLSSYNSPLHF
clone size: few; V gene: TRBV27; J gene: TRBJ2-1; D gene: NA; CDR3 DNA: TGTGCCAGCAGTTTACCAGGGAAGCAGTTCTTC; CDR3 protein: CASSLPGKQFF
clone size: NA; V gene: TRBV7-8; J gene: TRBJ2-7; D gene: NA; CDR3 DNA: TGTGCCAGCAGTAAACGACAGGCGTCCTACAATGAGCAGTACTTC; CDR3 protein: CASSKRQASYNEQYF
clone size: many; V gene: TRBV28; J gene: TRBJ1-2; D gene: TRBD1; CDR3 DNA: TGTGCCAGCAGTCCCCCGACAGGGAACTATGGCTACACCTTC; CDR3 protein: CASSPPTGNYGYTF
clone size: NA; V gene: TRBV7-9; J gene: TRBJ2-3; D gene: TRBD1; CDR3 DNA: TGTGCCAGCAGCTCCCGGGACAGGGTAGAAGATACGCAGTATTTT; CDR3 protein: CASSSRDRVEDTQYF
clone size: NA; V gene: TRBV6-6; J gene: TRBJ1-5; D gene: NA; CDR3 DNA: TGTGCCAGCAATACAGGGTGGAGTCAGCCCCAGCATTTT; CDR3 protein: CASNTGWSQPQHF